This T cell receptor beta chain appears in the sequencing data of a study of OX40 agonist ivuxolimab in advanced cancers. Study information: With ivuxolimab, an agonistic anti-OX40 (CD134) antibody, patients were treated. Treatment received earlier with anti-PD-1, anti-PD-L1 or anti-CTLA-4 agents was allowed, and approximately 44% had some. Study-wide findings and caveats: Among the lowest peripheral clonal expansion occurred in 0.1-3.0 mg/kg partial responders. It was also the case that some nonresponders had low normalized T-cell clonal expansion.

Notes on this clone: Its specificity is unknown.

Trimming cost V 2 bases and J 5 bases, with 7 bases left between them. Germline CDR1 and CDR2: MNHNS and SASEGT. This CDR3 has 13 amino acids. Profiling relied on immunoSEQ multiplex PCR, and the TCRdb table lists in-frame clones only, not all of them. The sample records tens of thousands of clones, 80% to 85% being singletons. Specimen: CD4+ or CD8+ T cells sorted from blood, collected in a trial of the OX40 agonist ivuxolimab. The clonotype was recovered from an adult with an advanced solid tumor such as melanoma, head and neck, liver or kidney cancer. This rearrangement joins TRBV6-1 to TRBJ1-3; no firm D call. The CDR3 region has the DNA TGTGCCAGCAGTGAAATTTATCGAAACACCATATATTTT. Its protein product is CASSEIYRNTIYF.